These 21 T cell receptor beta chains came from one sample sequenced in a study of cytomegalovirus exposure and HLA in healthy donors. Both 60 Vbeta primers and 13 Jbeta primers went into the PCR. Libraries were prepared by immunoSEQ multiplex PCR; TCRdb keeps only in-frame clonotypes and omits some of them. The sample lists around 40,000 clones; roughly 60% were seen once. Sequencing used PBMCs. The receptor set was obtained from a human donor in good health.

The chain employs TRBV11-2 and TRBJ2-4, with 7 bases lining up with TRBD1. This CDR3 has 14 amino acids. The J segment lost 4 bases and the V segment lost 5 bases, leaving 5 bases of the junction unmatched. Germline V CDR1 and CDR2: SGHAT, FQNNGV. The CDR3 DNA is TGTGCCAGCAGCAAACAGGGGCGGAAAAACATTCAGTACTTC. This encodes CASSKQGRKNIQYF.

This clone was seen a handful of times. This chain joins TRBV10-3 and TRBJ1-6, with 9 positions matching TRBD1. The V gene end was trimmed by 0 bases and the J gene end by 9 bases; junction bases not matched to a gene: 6. Germline assignment: CDR1 ENHRY and CDR2 SYGVKD. This CDR3 spans 16 amino acids. CDR3 nucleotide sequence: TGTGCCATCAGTGAGTCCGGGACAGGGCAGGGTTCACCCCTCCACTTT. As protein: CAISESGTGQGSPLHF.

V is TRBV11-3 and J is TRBJ2-2, with a tentative D call TRBD1 (5 bases). Trimming removed 3 bases from V and 6 bases from J, with 11 bases in between. Germline loops: CDR1 SGHNT, CDR2 YENEEA. The CDR3 runs to 14 residues. The CDR3 nucleotides read TGTGCCAGCAGCTTTCAGGGTTTTTCCGGGGAGCTGTTTTTT. Residues: CASSFQGFSGELFF.

This clone was observed a few times. The chain has TRBV14 and TRBJ1-1; D is unresolved. The length of the CDR3 is 14 residues. Trimming removed 4 bases at V and 1 base at J, with 10 bases between. Germline CDR1 and CDR2: SGHDN and FVKESK. In nucleotides, the CDR3 is TGTGCCAGCAGCCGACCCACAGCGAACACTGAAGCTTTCTTT. The encoded protein is CASSRPTANTEAFF.

The CDR3: CASSSLAGGPANEQFF. The CDR3 bases are TGCGCCAGCAGCTCATTAGCCGGGGGGCCAGCCAATGAGCAGTTCTTC. The rearrangement joins TRBV5-1 to TRBJ2-1; a possible D gene is TRBD2 (7 bases). This CDR3 has 16 amino acids. The V gene's germline CDR1 is SGHRS and CDR2 YFSETQ. Trimming removed 3 bases at V and 6 bases at J, with 19 bases between.

This rearrangement joins TRBV6-6 to TRBJ1-6, with TRBD1 as a possible D gene (6 bases). CDR3 length: 14 residues. The V gene's germline CDR1 is MNHNY and CDR2 SVGAGI (reference sequence). Trimming took 7 bases from V and 9 from J, leaving 16 bases between them. CDR3 sequence: CASNHMGAGSPLHF. As DNA, the CDR3 is TGTGCCAGCAACCATATGGGGGCGGGTTCACCCCTCCACTTT.

The chain joins TRBV6-6 to TRBJ2-5, with a weak D call TRBD2 (6 bases). Per germline, CDR1 MNHNY and CDR2 SVGAGI (reference sequence). The CDR3 runs 14 residues. Between the trimmed V and J ends, which lost 2 bases and 2 bases, there was a span of 9 bases. The DNA of the CDR3 is TGTGCCAGCAGTTACGCGGGACTTCAAGAGACCCAGTACTTC. Its translation: CASSYAGLQETQYF.

The CDR3 protein is CAIRVDPTGGYGYTF. CDR3 in DNA: TGTGCCATCAGAGTCGACCCCACAGGGGGCTATGGCTACACCTTC. This chain uses TRBV10-3 with TRBJ1-2; 8 positions agree with TRBD1. There are 15 residues in the CDR3. Looked up from germline, CDR1 is ENHRY and CDR2 is SYGVKD. V lost 6 bases to trimming and J lost 4 bases; unmatched junction nucleotides: 10.

The sample holds one count of this clone. V usage is TRBV4-3 and J usage is TRBJ1-6, with D tentatively TRBD1 (6 bases). The V end lost 3 bases, the J end lost 7 bases, and 19 bases lay between the germline ends. Germline CDR1 LGHNA, CDR2 YSLEER. CDR3 length equals 17 residues. CDR3: CASSQELTGLRNSPLHF. The CDR3 DNA reads as TGCGCCAGCAGCCAGGAACTAACAGGGCTTCGGAATTCACCCCTCCACTTT.

This chain joins TRBV15 and TRBJ1-2; D is perhaps TRBD1 (6 bases). Germline V gene sequence: CDR1 LNHNV, CDR2 YYDKDF (reference sequence). Between the trimmed V and J ends, which lost 1 base and 6 bases, there was a span of 9 bases. The CDR3 covers 13 residues. The CDR3 DNA is TGTGCCACCAGCAGAGGGACAGAGGATGGCTACACCTTC. Translated, it gives CATSRGTEDGYTF.

V is TRBV4-1 and J is TRBJ2-5; TRBD1 is a possible D gene (5 bases). The germline V and J ends were trimmed by 0 bases and 4 bases, with 12 bases remaining between them. The CDR3 totals 15 residues. Germline V lookup: CDR1 MGHRA, CDR2 YSYEKL. This CDR3 reads CASSQDWGGSETQYF. For the CDR3, the DNA is TGCGCCAGCAGCCAAGATTGGGGCGGATCAGAGACCCAGTACTTC.

The chain employs TRBV11-2 and TRBJ1-1; tentatively, D is TRBD1 (5 bases). Trimming removed 4 bases at V and 4 bases at J, with 13 bases between. Germline CDR1 and CDR2: SGHAT and FQNNGV. The CDR3 sequence is 14 residues long. CDR3 in DNA: TGTGCCAGCAGCTACTCAGGGCTGGCCACTGAAGCTTTCTTT. Translating gives CASSYSGLATEAFF.

This clone was observed a few times. J is TRBJ1-2 and V is TRBV13; 8 nucleotides line up with TRBD1. This CDR3 is built from 15 residues. Per the germline V gene, CDR1 is PRHDT and CDR2 is FYEKMQ (reference sequence). With V trimmed by 4 bases and J by 0 bases, 4 bases remained unmatched. The CDR3 sequence: CASSYQGAPNYGYTF. The CDR3 region has the DNA TGTGCCAGCAGCTACCAGGGGGCCCCTAACTATGGCTACACCTTC.

The V call is TRBV9, the J call TRBJ2-5; 7 nucleotides agree with TRBD2. The J call is doubtful: the DNA matches TRBJ2-7 better. Looked up from germline, CDR1 is SGDLS and CDR2 is YYNGEE. This CDR3 has 14 amino acids. CDR3 DNA: TGTGCCAGCAGCGTAGGCCCGGGAGGCTACGAGCAGTACTTC. Translating gives CASSVGPGGYEQYF.

The chain recombines TRBV15 with TRBJ1-4; TRBD1 is a possible D gene (6 bases). The V gene lost 0 bases and the J gene lost 8 bases, with 16 bases spanning the gap. The germline V gene has CDR1 LNHNV and CDR2 YYDKDF (reference sequence). The CDR3 runs 16 residues. The CDR3 bases are TGTGCCACCAGCAGAGATCAAACAGGGTTGGCGGAAAAACTGTTTTTT. It codes for CATSRDQTGLAEKLFF.

J is TRBJ1-1 and V is TRBV11-2; D is unresolved. CDR3 size: 13 residues. Germline assignment: CDR1 SGHAT and CDR2 FQNNGV. The V end was cut by 4 bases, the J end by 3 bases, with 9 bases between. For the CDR3, the DNA is TGTGCCAGCAGCTGGGGAGCGGACACTGAAGCTTTCTTT. It yields the protein CASSWGADTEAFF. The entire variable domain, with the rest obtained from reference TRBV11-2 and TRBJ1-1, is as follows: EAGVAQSPRYKIIEKRQSVAFWCNPISGHATLYWYQQILGQGPKLLIQFQNNGVVDDSQLPKDRFSAERLKGVDSTLKIQPAKLEDSAVYLCASSWGADTEAFFGQGTRLTVV.

V and J are TRBV7-9 and TRBJ1-4, with 8 bases lining up with TRBD1. The CDR3 covers 14 residues. The J segment lost 7 bases and the V segment lost 4 bases, leaving 5 bases of the junction unmatched. Germline V gene data show CDR1 as SEHNR and CDR2 as FQNEAQ (reference sequence). The CDR3 is CASSSDREGEKLFF. As DNA, the CDR3 is TGTGCCAGCAGCTCGGACAGGGAGGGTGAAAAACTGTTTTTT.

V usage is TRBV2 and J usage is TRBJ2-4, with a weak D call TRBD1 (6 bases). CDR3 length equals 15 residues. Germline CDR1 reads SNHLY; CDR2 reads FYNNEI. Deletions cut 11 bases from V and 1 base from J, with 18 bases between. The chain's CDR3 is CAGGVGGKAKNIQYF. The CDR3 coding sequence is TGTGCCGGAGGCGTAGGGGGAAAGGCCAAAAACATTCAGTACTTC.

The rearrangement joins TRBV28 to TRBJ1-6; TRBD1 agrees at 8 bases. V trimming: 7 bases; J trimming: 8 bases; junction bases outside the gene matches: 7. Germline V lookup: CDR1 MDHEN, CDR2 SYDVKM. The CDR3 runs 14 residues. The CDR3 nucleotides are TGTGCCAGCACTTCAGGGGGCTCGTATTCACCCCTCCACTTT. Translation gives CASTSGGSYSPLHF.

The chain links TRBV7-2 to TRBJ2-3, with 8 bases identical to TRBD1. The germline V gene encodes CDR1 SGHTA and CDR2 FQGNSA. The J segment lost 4 bases and the V segment lost 1 base, leaving 7 bases of the junction unmatched. The CDR3 runs to 16 residues. In nucleotides, the CDR3 is TGTGCCAGCAGCTTAGTAGGGGGGACAGGTGCAGATACGCAGTATTTT. Its protein is CASSLVGGTGADTQYF.

The chain joins TRBV10-3 to TRBJ2-7; D gene unclear. V was clipped by 2 bases and J by 9 bases, with 11 bases between them. CDR1 is ENHRY, CDR2 SYGVKD, per germline. The CDR3 loop spans 12 amino acids. CDR3 sequence: CAISEILPRQYF. The CDR3 coding sequence is TGTGCCATCAGTGAGATTCTACCGCGGCAGTACTTC.